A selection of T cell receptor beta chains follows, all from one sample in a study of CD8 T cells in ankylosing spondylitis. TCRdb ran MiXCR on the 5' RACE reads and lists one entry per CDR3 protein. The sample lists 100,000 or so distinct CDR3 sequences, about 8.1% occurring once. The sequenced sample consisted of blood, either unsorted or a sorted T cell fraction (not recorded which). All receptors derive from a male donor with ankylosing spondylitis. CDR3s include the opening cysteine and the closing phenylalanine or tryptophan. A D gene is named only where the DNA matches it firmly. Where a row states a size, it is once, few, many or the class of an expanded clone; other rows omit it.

CDR3 protein: CSAPYLYSSYNEQFF
CDR3 DNA: TGCAGTGCCCCGTACCTCTACAGCTCCTACAATGAGCAGTTCTTC
clone size: few
J gene: TRBJ2-1
D gene: -
V gene: TRBV20-1

CDR3 protein: CASSFLFGTDTQYF
CDR3 DNA: TGTGCCAGCAGTTTCCTTTTTGGCACAGATACGCAGTATTTT
clone size: few
J gene: TRBJ2-3
D gene: -
V gene: TRBV27

CDR3 protein: CATSDFLTGDEQFF
CDR3 DNA: TGTGCCACCAGTGATTTTCTCACAGGGGATGAGCAGTTCTTC
clone size: many
J gene: TRBJ2-1
D gene: TRBD1
V gene: TRBV24-1

CDR3 protein: CASSPRAGGSTDTQYF
CDR3 DNA: TGTGCCAGCAGCCCAAGAGCCGGGGGGAGCACAGATACGCAGTATTTT
clone size: -
J gene: TRBJ2-3
D gene: TRBD2
V gene: TRBV13

CDR3 protein: CASAVGGEEYEQYF
CDR3 DNA: TGTGCTAGTGCCGTGGGAGGGGAGGAATACGAGCAGTACTTC
clone size: -
J gene: TRBJ2-7
D gene: TRBD2
V gene: TRBV12-5

CDR3 protein: CASSFVGLAEYNEQFF
CDR3 DNA: TGTGCCAGCAGTTTCGTCGGACTAGCGGAGTACAATGAGCAGTTCTTC
clone size: many
J gene: TRBJ2-1
D gene: TRBD2
V gene: TRBV27

CDR3 protein: CASSFGEDIQYF
CDR3 DNA: TGTGCCAGCAGTTTTGGGGAGGACATTCAGTACTTC
clone size: many
J gene: TRBJ2-4
D gene: -
V gene: TRBV12-3/TRBV12-4

CDR3 protein: CASLGPGPINYSGNTIYF
CDR3 DNA: TGTGCCAGCTTGGGCCCAGGCCCGATCAATTACTCTGGAAACACCATATATTTT
clone size: -
J gene: TRBJ1-3
D gene: -
V gene: TRBV6-1

CDR3 protein: CASSAGTSGSYEQYF
CDR3 DNA: TGTGCCAGCAGCGCTGGGACTAGCGGGAGTTACGAGCAGTACTTC
clone size: few
J gene: TRBJ2-7
D gene: TRBD2
V gene: TRBV7-6

CDR3 protein: CASSPTLREQYF
CDR3 DNA: TGTGCCAGCAGCCCCACTTTGCGCGAGCAGTACTTC
clone size: many
J gene: TRBJ2-7
D gene: -
V gene: TRBV7-9

CDR3 protein: CASRLAGEETQYF
CDR3 DNA: TGTGCCAGCCGACTAGCGGGAGAAGAGACCCAGTACTTC
clone size: -
J gene: TRBJ2-5
D gene: TRBD2
V gene: TRBV2

CDR3 protein: CASSLTTSAHEQFF
CDR3 DNA: TGTGCCAGCAGCTTAACGACTAGCGCGCATGAGCAGTTCTTC
clone size: -
J gene: TRBJ2-1
D gene: TRBD2
V gene: TRBV7-9

CDR3 protein: CASSSLAGVTDTQYF
CDR3 DNA: TGCGCCAGCAGTAGTCTAGCGGGCGTCACAGATACGCAGTATTTT
clone size: many
J gene: TRBJ2-3
D gene: TRBD2
V gene: TRBV10-2

CDR3 protein: CASSFLGTPDQPQHF
CDR3 DNA: TGTGCCAGCAGTTTTCTGGGGACCCCGGATCAGCCCCAGCATTTT
clone size: -
J gene: TRBJ1-5
D gene: -
V gene: TRBV28

CDR3 protein: CASSGRNYNEQFF
CDR3 DNA: TGTGCCAGCAGCGGGAGGAACTACAATGAGCAGTTCTTC
clone size: -
J gene: TRBJ2-1
D gene: -
V gene: TRBV11-2

CDR3 protein: CASSFSRDHNEQFF
CDR3 DNA: TGTGCCAGCAGTTTCTCCCGGGACCACAATGAGCAGTTCTTC
clone size: many
J gene: TRBJ2-1
D gene: -
V gene: TRBV28

CDR3 protein: CASSFNHEQFF
CDR3 DNA: TGTGCCAGCAGTTTCAACCATGAGCAGTTCTTC
clone size: many
J gene: TRBJ2-1
D gene: -
V gene: TRBV12-3/TRBV12-4

CDR3 protein: CASSLVAGGPLETQYF
CDR3 DNA: TGTGCCAGCAGTTTGGTCGCGGGAGGGCCTTTGGAGACCCAGTACTTC
clone size: few
J gene: TRBJ2-5
D gene: TRBD2
V gene: TRBV6-2/TRBV6-3

CDR3 protein: CASSGRKGRDNEQFF
CDR3 DNA: TGCGCCAGCAGTGGTAGAAAGGGAAGGGACAATGAGCAGTTCTTC
clone size: -
J gene: TRBJ2-1
D gene: -
V gene: TRBV10-2

CDR3 protein: CASSVASNHEQYF
CDR3 DNA: TGTGCCAGCAGCGTAGCCAGTAACCACGAGCAGTACTTC
clone size: few
J gene: TRBJ2-7
D gene: -
V gene: TRBV7-6

CDR3 protein: CSAFPLTSGRDNEQFF
CDR3 DNA: TGCAGTGCTTTCCCACTTACTAGCGGGAGGGACAATGAGCAGTTCTTC
clone size: few
J gene: TRBJ2-1
D gene: TRBD2
V gene: TRBV20-1

CDR3 protein: CASSSTGGLEQFF
CDR3 DNA: TGTGCCAGCAGCTCGACAGGGGGCCTTGAGCAGTTCTTC
clone size: many
J gene: TRBJ2-1
D gene: TRBD1
V gene: TRBV9

CDR3 protein: CASSSIGQEIPYEQYF
CDR3 DNA: TGTGCCAGCAGTTCCATAGGACAGGAGATTCCATACGAGCAGTACTTC
clone size: -
J gene: TRBJ2-7
D gene: TRBD1
V gene: TRBV6-5

CDR3 protein: CASSSLAGEAEAFF
CDR3 DNA: TGTGCCAGCAGTTCCCTAGCAGGGGAAGCTGAAGCTTTCTTT
clone size: -
J gene: TRBJ1-1
D gene: -
V gene: TRBV12-3/TRBV12-4

CDR3 protein: CASSLEGQGAVYGYTF
CDR3 DNA: TGCGCCAGCAGCTTGGAGGGACAGGGGGCGGTCTATGGCTACACCTTC
clone size: medium-sized
J gene: TRBJ1-2
D gene: TRBD1
V gene: TRBV5-1

CDR3 protein: CASSQDVSAQETQYF
CDR3 DNA: TGCGCCAGCAGCCAAGATGTAAGCGCGCAAGAGACCCAGTACTTC
clone size: many
J gene: TRBJ2-5
D gene: -
V gene: TRBV4-1

CDR3 protein: CASSLVGDRLRETQYF
CDR3 DNA: TGTGCCAGCAGCTTAGTAGGCGACAGGCTCAGGGAGACCCAGTACTTC
clone size: -
J gene: TRBJ2-5
D gene: -
V gene: TRBV11-2

CDR3 protein: CSQRLQGSDTQYF
CDR3 DNA: TGCTCCCAGCGATTACAGGGATCAGATACGCAGTATTTT
clone size: -
J gene: TRBJ2-3
D gene: -
V gene: TRBV20-1

CDR3 protein: CASSYAGRGGTGELFF
CDR3 DNA: TGTGCCAGCAGTTACGCCGGCAGGGGGGGCACCGGGGAGCTGTTTTTT
clone size: many
J gene: TRBJ2-2
D gene: -
V gene: TRBV6-5

CDR3 protein: CASSEALYEQFF
CDR3 DNA: TGTGCCAGCAGTGAAGCGCTTTATGAGCAGTTCTTC
clone size: -
J gene: TRBJ2-1
D gene: -
V gene: TRBV2

CDR3 protein: CASSQIVSETGKTGELFF
CDR3 DNA: TGTGCCAGCAGCCAGATCGTGTCCGAGACAGGGAAAACCGGGGAGCTGTTTTTT
clone size: many
J gene: TRBJ2-2
D gene: TRBD1
V gene: TRBV11-1

CDR3 protein: CASSSPGTAAGELFF
CDR3 DNA: TGTGCCAGCAGTTCACCGGGCACCGCGGCCGGGGAGCTGTTTTTT
clone size: -
J gene: TRBJ2-2
D gene: -
V gene: TRBV27

CDR3 protein: CASSSLSGSSYNEQFF
CDR3 DNA: TGTGCCAGCAGCTCTCTTAGCGGCAGCTCCTACAATGAGCAGTTCTTC
clone size: many
J gene: TRBJ2-1
D gene: -
V gene: TRBV7-9

CDR3 protein: CASSWSQSQNTEAFF
CDR3 DNA: TGCGCCAGCAGCTGGAGTCAGAGCCAGAACACTGAAGCTTTCTTT
clone size: many
J gene: TRBJ1-1
D gene: -
V gene: TRBV5-1

CDR3 protein: CASSQDRGREDPYNEQFF
CDR3 DNA: TGTGCCAGCAGCCAAGATCGGGGGCGGGAGGACCCCTACAATGAGCAGTTCTTC
clone size: -
J gene: TRBJ2-1
D gene: TRBD2
V gene: TRBV14

CDR3 protein: CASNTWGAEQFF
CDR3 DNA: TGTGCCAGCAATACCTGGGGGGCTGAGCAGTTCTTC
clone size: many
J gene: TRBJ2-1
D gene: -
V gene: TRBV28

CDR3 protein: CASSLVGGANVLTF
CDR3 DNA: TGTGCCAGCAGCCTAGTGGGTGGGGCCAACGTCCTGACTTTC
clone size: -
J gene: TRBJ2-6
D gene: -
V gene: TRBV4-2

CDR3 protein: CSAGGNSGIYTEAFF
CDR3 DNA: TGCAGTGCGGGTGGGAATAGTGGGATATACACTGAAGCTTTCTTT
clone size: few
J gene: TRBJ1-1
D gene: -
V gene: TRBV20-1

CDR3 protein: CASSQDRSLRKLFF
CDR3 DNA: TGTGCCAGCAGCCAAGATCGATCCCTCCGAAAACTGTTTTTT
clone size: few
J gene: TRBJ1-4
D gene: -
V gene: TRBV14

CDR3 protein: CSVGASGRSYNEQFF
CDR3 DNA: TGCAGCGTTGGGGCTAGCGGCCGCTCCTACAATGAGCAGTTCTTC
clone size: few
J gene: TRBJ2-1
D gene: TRBD2
V gene: TRBV29-1

CDR3 protein: CASSDLASGANVLTF
CDR3 DNA: TGTGCCAGCAGTGATTTGGCCTCTGGGGCCAACGTCCTGACTTTC
clone size: -
J gene: TRBJ2-6
D gene: -
V gene: TRBV2

CDR3 protein: CASRLGRDGHGYTF
CDR3 DNA: TGTGCCAGCAGACTCGGTCGGGACGGTCATGGCTACACCTTC
clone size: many
J gene: TRBJ1-2
D gene: -
V gene: TRBV11-2

CDR3 protein: CASSEWGAEAFF
CDR3 DNA: TGCGCCAGCAGTGAATGGGGCGCTGAAGCTTTCTTT
clone size: -
J gene: TRBJ1-1
D gene: -
V gene: TRBV10-1

CDR3 protein: CASSLGTEYNEQFF
CDR3 DNA: TGTGCCAGCAGTCTCGGGACAGAATACAATGAGCAGTTCTTC
clone size: few
J gene: TRBJ2-1
D gene: TRBD1
V gene: TRBV27

CDR3 protein: CASSSSRTGGPNQPQHF
CDR3 DNA: TGTGCCAGCAGTTCGTCTCGGACAGGGGGCCCCAATCAGCCCCAGCATTTT
clone size: many
J gene: TRBJ1-5
D gene: TRBD1
V gene: TRBV12-3/TRBV12-4

CDR3 protein: CASSPTSGRAYTGELFF
CDR3 DNA: TGTGCCAGCAGCCCGACTAGCGGGAGGGCCTATACCGGGGAGCTGTTTTTT
clone size: few
J gene: TRBJ2-2
D gene: TRBD2
V gene: TRBV3-1

CDR3 protein: CASSQRTGLSTEAFF
CDR3 DNA: TGCGCCAGCAGCCAGCGGACAGGGTTATCCACTGAAGCTTTCTTT
clone size: -
J gene: TRBJ1-1
D gene: TRBD1
V gene: TRBV4-1